The sequence of this TCR beta chain was determined in a study of vaccination and CD4 T cells after COVID-19. On the study more broadly: Post-vaccine specimens were obtained a median 72 days after dose two (range 14 to 241).

The study, taken as a whole, reports: Convalescent participants were relatively few, and none had early post-infection timepoints studied.

As regards this clonotype: Its antigen is unidentified.

The sample's treatment: approximately nine-day PBMC culture with coronavirus spike peptide pools or control peptides (ViraFEST assay). Antigen-specific T cell expansion with peptide pools preceded TCR sequencing in the ViraFEST approach. Sequencing of cultured CD4+ T cell DNA used the Oncomine TCR Beta short-read assay. TCRdb re-analysed the PCR reads in MiXCR, keeping a single row per CDR3 protein. The sample consists of about 18,000 distinct CDR3 sequences, 43% of them appearing once. Per the germline V gene, CDR1 is DFQATT and CDR2 is SNEGSKA (reference sequence). Losses at the gene ends were 7 bases for V and 8 bases for J; bases not matched to a gene: 11. The CDR3 totals 15 residues.

The chain is built from TRBV20-1 and TRBJ2-1; 13 positions agree with TRBD2. Sequences were derived from CD4+ T cells from blood, cultured in vitro, sampled after SARS-CoV-2 vaccination. This clonotype was sampled from a human donor who had recovered from COVID-19. The CDR3 sequence is CSVPGLAGEKDEQFF. The CDR3, as DNA: TGCAGTGTCCCTGGACTAGCGGGAGAGAAGGATGAGCAGTTCTTC.